This is a list of T cell receptor beta chains from one sample in a study of T cells after yellow fever vaccination. TCRdb reprocessed the 5' RACE reads via MiXCR and lists one record per CDR3 protein. There are about 630,000 distinct CDR3 sequences in the sample; approximately 13% occur only once, and about 15% lies in the top ten. This material consisted of PBMCs, taken on the day of the yellow fever booster vaccination. The receptors here all came from a man aged 30-40 years who received the YFV17D yellow fever vaccine. CDR3s leave out the opening cysteine and the closing phenylalanine or tryptophan.

TRBJ1-1 TRBV10-3 AISDGTTGRNTEAF
TRBJ2-1 TRBV7-2 ASSFVGADKQF
TRBJ2-1 TRBV12-3/TRBV12-4 ASRGSGRAPNEQF
TRBJ2-5 TRBV12-3/TRBV12-4 ASSLSGPKETQY
TRBJ2-5 TRBV12-3/TRBV12-4 ASSLAGRETQY
TRBJ2-7 TRBV5-6 ASSLVDRGREQY
TRBJ1-1 TRBV5-1 ATRTGMNTEAF
TRBJ2-3 TRBV7-2 ASSGSGDTQY
TRBJ2-7 TRBV28 ASRDSFTYEQY
TRBJ2-2 TRBV9 ASSAQLFGTGELF
TRBJ1-1 TRBV10-3 AIRQTQGLETEAF
TRBJ2-5 TRBV5-1 ASSMGPIYQETQY
TRBJ2-1 TRBV20-1 SANEIDRAEQF
TRBJ2-7 TRBV5-1 ASSLVGASERGEQY
TRBJ1-4 TRBV25-1 ASSKRQGLGKLF
TRBJ2-6 TRBV7-8 ASSFGQAGANVLT
TRBJ1-6 TRBV7-9 ASSWTTRSSYNSPLH
TRBJ2-1 TRBV12-3/TRBV12-4 PSLPNSGRVRDEQF
TRBJ1-5 TRBV7-2 ASSLQGAGGQPQH
TRBJ2-3 TRBV2 ASSERRWSTDTQY